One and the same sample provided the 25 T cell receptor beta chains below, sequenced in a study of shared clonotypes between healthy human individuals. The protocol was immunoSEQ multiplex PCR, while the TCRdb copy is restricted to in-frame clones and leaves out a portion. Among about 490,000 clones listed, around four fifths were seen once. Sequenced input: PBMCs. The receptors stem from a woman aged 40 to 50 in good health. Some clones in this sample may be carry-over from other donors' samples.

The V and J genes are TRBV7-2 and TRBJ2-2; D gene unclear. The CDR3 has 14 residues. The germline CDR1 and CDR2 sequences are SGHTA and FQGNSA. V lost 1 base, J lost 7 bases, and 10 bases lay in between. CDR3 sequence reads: CASSLGIQSGELFF. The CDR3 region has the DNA TGTGCCAGCAGCTTAGGTATCCAAAGCGGGGAGCTGTTTTTT.

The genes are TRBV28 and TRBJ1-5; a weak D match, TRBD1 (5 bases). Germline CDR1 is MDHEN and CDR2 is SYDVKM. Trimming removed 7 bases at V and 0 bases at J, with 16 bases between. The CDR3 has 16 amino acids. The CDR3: CASTLSAGYSNQPQHF. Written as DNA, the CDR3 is TGTGCCAGCACCCTAAGTGCAGGGTATAGCAATCAGCCCCAGCATTTT.

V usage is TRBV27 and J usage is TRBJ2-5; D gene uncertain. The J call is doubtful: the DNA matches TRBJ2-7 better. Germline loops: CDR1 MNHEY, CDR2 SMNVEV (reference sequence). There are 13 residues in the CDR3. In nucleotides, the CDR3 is TGTGCCAGCAGTTTAGATGCGGCCTACGAGCAGTACTTC. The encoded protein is CASSLDAAYEQYF.

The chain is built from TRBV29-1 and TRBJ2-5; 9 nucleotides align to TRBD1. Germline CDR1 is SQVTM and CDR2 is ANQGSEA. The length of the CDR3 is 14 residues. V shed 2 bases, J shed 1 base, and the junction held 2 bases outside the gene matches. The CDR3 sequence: CSVELGQGQETQYF. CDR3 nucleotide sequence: TGCAGCGTTGAATTGGGACAGGGCCAAGAGACCCAGTACTTC.

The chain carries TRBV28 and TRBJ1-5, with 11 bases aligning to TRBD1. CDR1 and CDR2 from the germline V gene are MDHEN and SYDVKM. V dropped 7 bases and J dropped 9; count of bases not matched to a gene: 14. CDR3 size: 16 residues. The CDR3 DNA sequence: TGTGCCAGCACCCCCCCCCGTGGGACAGGGGGACGGCCCCAGCATTTT. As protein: CASTPPRGTGGRPQHF.

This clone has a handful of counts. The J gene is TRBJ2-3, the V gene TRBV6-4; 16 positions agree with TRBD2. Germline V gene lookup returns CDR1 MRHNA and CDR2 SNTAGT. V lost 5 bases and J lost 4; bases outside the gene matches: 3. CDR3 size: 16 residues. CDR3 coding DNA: TGTGCCAGCAGTTCGGGACTAGCGGGAGGGCCAGATACGCAGTATTTT. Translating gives CASSSGLAGGPDTQYF.

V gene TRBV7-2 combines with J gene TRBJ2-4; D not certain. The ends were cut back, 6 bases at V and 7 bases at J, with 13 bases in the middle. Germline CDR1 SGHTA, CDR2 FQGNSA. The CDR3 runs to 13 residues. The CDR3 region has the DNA TGTGCCAGCAGTAAAGGCCGTGACAACATTCAGTACTTC. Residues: CASSKGRDNIQYF.

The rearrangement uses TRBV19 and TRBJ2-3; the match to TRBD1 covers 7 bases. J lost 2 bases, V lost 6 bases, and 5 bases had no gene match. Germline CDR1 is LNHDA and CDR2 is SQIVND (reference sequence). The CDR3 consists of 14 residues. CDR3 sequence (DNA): TGTGCCAGTAGCCAACAGGGGCCCACAGATACGCAGTATTTT. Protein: CASSQQGPTDTQYF.

CDR3 sequence (DNA): TGTGCCAGCAGAACGGACAGAAACAATGAGCAGTTCTTC. Encoded protein: CASRTDRNNEQFF. The V call is TRBV7-9, the J call TRBJ2-1; perhaps TRBD1 as D (6 bases). V shed 6 bases and J shed 5 bases, with 11 bases lying between them. This CDR3 is 13 amino acids long. The germline gives CDR1 SEHNR, CDR2 FQNEAQ (reference sequence).

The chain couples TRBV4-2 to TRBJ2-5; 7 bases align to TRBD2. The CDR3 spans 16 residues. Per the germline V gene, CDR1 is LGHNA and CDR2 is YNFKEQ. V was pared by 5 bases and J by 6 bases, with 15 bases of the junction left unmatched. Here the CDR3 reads CASSKYSAGDGQTQYF. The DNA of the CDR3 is TGTGCCAGCAGCAAATACAGTGCGGGGGATGGTCAGACCCAGTACTTC.

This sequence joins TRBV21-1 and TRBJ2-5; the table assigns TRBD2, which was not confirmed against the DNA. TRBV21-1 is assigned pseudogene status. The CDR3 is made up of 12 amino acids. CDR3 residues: CASTLPVETQYF. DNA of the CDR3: TGTGCCAGCACTCTCCCGGTAGAGACCCAGTACTTC.

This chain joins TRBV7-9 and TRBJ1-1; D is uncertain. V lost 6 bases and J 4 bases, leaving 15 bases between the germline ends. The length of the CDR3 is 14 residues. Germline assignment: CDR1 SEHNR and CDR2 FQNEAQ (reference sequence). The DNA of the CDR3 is TGTGCCAGCAGTCCCGAGGCCTCGGGCACTGAAGCTTTCTTT. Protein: CASSPEASGTEAFF.

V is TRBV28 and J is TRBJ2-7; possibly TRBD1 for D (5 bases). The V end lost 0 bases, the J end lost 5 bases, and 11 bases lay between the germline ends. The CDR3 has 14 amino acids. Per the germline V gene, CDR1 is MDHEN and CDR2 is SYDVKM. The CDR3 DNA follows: TGTGCCAGCAGTTTATGGACAGTCTCGGACGAGCAGTACTTC. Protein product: CASSLWTVSDEQYF.

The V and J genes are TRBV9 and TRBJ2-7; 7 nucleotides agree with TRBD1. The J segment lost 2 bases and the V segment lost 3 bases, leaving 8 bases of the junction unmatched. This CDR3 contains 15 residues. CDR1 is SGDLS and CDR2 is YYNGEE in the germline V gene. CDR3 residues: CASSEGQTEPYEQYF. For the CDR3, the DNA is TGTGCCAGCAGCGAGGGACAGACCGAACCCTACGAGCAGTACTTC.

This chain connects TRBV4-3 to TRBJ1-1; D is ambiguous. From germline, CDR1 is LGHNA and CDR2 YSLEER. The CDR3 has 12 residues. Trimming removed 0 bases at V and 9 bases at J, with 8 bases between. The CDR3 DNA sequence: TGCGCCAGCAGCCAAGACAGCGGAAAAGCTTTCTTT. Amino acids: CASSQDSGKAFF.

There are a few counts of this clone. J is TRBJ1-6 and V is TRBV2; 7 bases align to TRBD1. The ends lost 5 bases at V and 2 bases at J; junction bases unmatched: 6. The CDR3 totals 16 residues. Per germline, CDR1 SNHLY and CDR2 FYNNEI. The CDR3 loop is CASSKPGTAYNSPLHF. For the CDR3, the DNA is TGTGCCAGCAGTAAACCTGGGACAGCCTATAATTCACCCCTCCACTTT.

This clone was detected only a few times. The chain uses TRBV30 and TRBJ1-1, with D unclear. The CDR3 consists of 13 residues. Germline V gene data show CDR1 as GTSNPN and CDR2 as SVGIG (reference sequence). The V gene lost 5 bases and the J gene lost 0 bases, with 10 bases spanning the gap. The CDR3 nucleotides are TGTGCCTGGCGGATGAACATGAACACTGAAGCTTTCTTT. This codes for CAWRMNMNTEAFF.

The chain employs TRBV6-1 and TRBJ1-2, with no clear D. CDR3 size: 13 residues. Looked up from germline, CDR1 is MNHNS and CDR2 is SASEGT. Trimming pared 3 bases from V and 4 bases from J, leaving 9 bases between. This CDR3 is CASSDWGAYGYTF. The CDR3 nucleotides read TGTGCCAGCAGTGATTGGGGAGCCTATGGCTACACCTTC.

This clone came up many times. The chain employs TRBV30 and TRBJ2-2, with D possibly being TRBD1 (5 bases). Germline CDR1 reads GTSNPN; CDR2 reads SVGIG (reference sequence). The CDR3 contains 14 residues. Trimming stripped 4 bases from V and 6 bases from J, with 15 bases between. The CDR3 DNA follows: TGTGCCTGGACCCGACAGATAGGGTCCGGGGAGCTGTTTTTT. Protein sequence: CAWTRQIGSGELFF.

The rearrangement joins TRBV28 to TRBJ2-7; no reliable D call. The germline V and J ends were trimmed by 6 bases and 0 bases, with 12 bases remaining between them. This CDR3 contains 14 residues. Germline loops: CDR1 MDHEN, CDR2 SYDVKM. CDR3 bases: TGTGCCAGCAGCCTTACCCCGTCCTCCTACGAGCAGTACTTC. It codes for CASSLTPSSYEQYF.

CDR3 DNA: TGCGCCAGCAGTGACGGGCGGGGAAGCACAGATACGCAGTATTTT. Translation: CASSDGRGSTDTQYF. This chain joins TRBV10-1 and TRBJ2-3; D perhaps matches TRBD2 (6 bases). This CDR3 contains 15 residues. V lost 3 bases and J lost 0, with 10 bases in between. Germline V gives CDR1 WNHNN, CDR2 SYGVQD (reference sequence).

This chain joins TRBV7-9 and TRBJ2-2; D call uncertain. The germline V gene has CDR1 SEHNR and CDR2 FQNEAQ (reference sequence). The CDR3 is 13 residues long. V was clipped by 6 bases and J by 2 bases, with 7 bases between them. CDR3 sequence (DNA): TGTGCCAGCAGAGACCCCAACACCGGGGAGCTGTTTTTT. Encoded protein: CASRDPNTGELFF.

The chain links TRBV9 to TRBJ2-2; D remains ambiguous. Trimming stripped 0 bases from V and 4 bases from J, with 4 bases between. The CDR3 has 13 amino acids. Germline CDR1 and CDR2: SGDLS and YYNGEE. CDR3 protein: CASSVASTGELFF. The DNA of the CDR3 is TGTGCCAGCAGCGTAGCTAGCACCGGGGAGCTGTTTTTT.

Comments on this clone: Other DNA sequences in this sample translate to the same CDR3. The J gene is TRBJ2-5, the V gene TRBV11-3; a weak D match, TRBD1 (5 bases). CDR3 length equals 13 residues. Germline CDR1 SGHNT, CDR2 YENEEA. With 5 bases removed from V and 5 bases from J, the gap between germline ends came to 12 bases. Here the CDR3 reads CASSRRAQETQYF. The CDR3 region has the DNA TGTGCCAGCAGCCGCAGGGCACAGGAGACCCAGTACTTC.

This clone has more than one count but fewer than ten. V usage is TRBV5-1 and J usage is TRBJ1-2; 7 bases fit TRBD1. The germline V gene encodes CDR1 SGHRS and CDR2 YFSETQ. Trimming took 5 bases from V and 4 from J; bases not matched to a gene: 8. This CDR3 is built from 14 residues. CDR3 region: CASRTGTEFYGYTF. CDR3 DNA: TGCGCCAGCAGAACCGGGACAGAATTCTATGGCTACACCTTC.